Presented here are 24 T cell receptor beta chains from one specimen sequenced in a study of blood T cells in healthy people across ages. Next came a second PCR, run for about 6 to 11 cycles, which used a sample-barcoded 5' primer along with a J-beta primer mix. TCRdb reanalysed the 5' RACE reads using MiXCR and keeps one entry per CDR3 protein. Of about 1,400,000 distinct CDR3 sequences in the sample, around 42% were seen once. Sequences were obtained from blood. These receptors came from a woman aged 18-35 years in good health.

V and J are TRBV28 and TRBJ2-1; TRBD1 matches 9 bases. The CDR3 loop spans 13 amino acids. Germline assignment: CDR1 MDHEN and CDR2 SYDVKM. The V gene end was trimmed by 9 bases and the J gene end by 4 bases; junction bases not matched to a gene: 4. The CDR3 coding sequence is TGTGCCAGTAAGGGACAGGGATACAATGAGCAGTTCTTC. Translation gives CASKGQGYNEQFF.

This clonotype occurred once. The chain has TRBV15 and TRBJ2-3; the match to TRBD2 covers 10 bases. V gave up 5 bases and J gave up 6 bases; unmatched junction bases: 11. The germline CDR1 and CDR2 sequences are LNHNV and YYDKDF (reference sequence). The CDR3 loop spans 16 amino acids. The CDR3 DNA is TGTGCCACCAGCCGAGGGGCAGCGGGGGGGCAGGATACGCAGTATTTT. Protein sequence: CATSRGAAGGQDTQYF. The full variable domain, in which reference TRBV15 and TRBJ2-3 provide the parts outside the CDR3, is DAMVIQNPRYQVTQFGKPVTLSCSQTLNHNVMYWYQQKSSQAPKLLFHYYDKDFNNEADTPDNFQSRRPNTSFCFLDIRSPGLGDTAMYLCATSRGAAGGQDTQYFGPGTRLTVL.

The rearrangement uses TRBV7-8 and TRBJ1-5; D is possibly TRBD1 (6 bases). V dropped 5 bases and J dropped 4 bases, with 24 bases sitting between them. This CDR3 region has 18 residues. In germline, CDR1 is SGHVS, CDR2 FQNEAQ. The CDR3 reads CASSGPRGYRELNQPQHF. CDR3 in DNA: TGTGCCAGCAGCGGCCCTCGGGGTTACAGGGAATTAAATCAGCCCCAGCATTTT. Complete variable domain (other parts from reference TRBV7-8 and TRBJ1-5): GAGVSQSPRYKVAKRGQDVALRCDPISGHVSLFWYQQALGQGPEFLTYFQNEAQLDKSGLPSDRFFAERPEGSVSTLKIQRTQQEDSAVYLCASSGPRGYRELNQPQHFGDGTRLSIL.

The chain joins TRBV4-1 to TRBJ1-1; the D is unclear. Per germline, CDR1 MGHRA and CDR2 YSYEKL. This CDR3 comprises 12 residues. The ends were cut back, 1 base at V and 8 bases at J, with 8 bases in the middle. CDR3 coding DNA: TGCGCCAGCAGCCAAGGTGGCAGGGAAGCTTTCTTT. This codes for CASSQGGREAFF.

This clonotype was recorded a few times. V and J are TRBV15 and TRBJ2-5; the D gene could be TRBD1 or TRBD2 (5 bases each). Per the germline V gene, CDR1 is LNHNV and CDR2 is YYDKDF (reference sequence). V gave up 0 bases and J gave up 11 bases, with 19 bases separating them. The length of the CDR3 is 15 residues. The CDR3 coding sequence is TGTGCCACCAGCAGAGAAGGGGAGAGATACAATGAGCAGTACTTC. Translating it yields CATSREGERYNEQYF.

This chain uses TRBV3-1 with TRBJ2-7, with TRBD2 identical over 7 bases. The V gene end was trimmed by 3 bases and the J gene end by 7 bases; junction bases not matched to a gene: 12. Germline values: CDR1 LGHDT, CDR2 YNNKEL (reference sequence). This CDR3 is 15 amino acids long. In nucleotides, the CDR3 is TGTGCCAGCAGCCATCTCCTAGCGGCATACAATGAGCAGTACTTC. As protein: CASSHLLAAYNEQYF.

This clonotype was recorded a few times. The chain has TRBV6-5 and TRBJ2-1; the D gene is possibly TRBD2 (5 bases). Trimming removed 6 bases at V and 12 bases at J, with 15 bases between. The germline V gene encodes CDR1 MNHEY and CDR2 SVGAGI. This CDR3 spans 12 amino acids. For the CDR3, the DNA is TGTGCCAGCAGCAGGTCACTAGGTGGGCAGTTCTTC. The encoded protein is CASSRSLGGQFF.

The chain links TRBV27 to TRBJ2-3, with D perhaps TRBD2 (6 bases). The length of the CDR3 is 16 residues. Germline lookup yields CDR1 MNHEY and CDR2 SMNVEV (reference sequence). With 0 bases removed from V and 0 bases from J, the gap between germline ends came to 10 bases. CDR3: CASSLSYGRSTDTQYF. The CDR3 nucleotides are TGTGCCAGCAGTTTATCGTACGGGAGAAGCACAGATACGCAGTATTTT.

V is TRBV18 and J is TRBJ2-7; TRBD1 matches at 8 bases. Germline V gene lookup returns CDR1 KGHSH and CDR2 LQKENI. V lost 3 bases, J lost 5 bases, and 6 bases stayed unmatched. This CDR3 contains 14 residues. CDR3 bases: TGTGCCAGCTCACCGTCAGGGGGCCAAGACGAGCAGTACTTC. Encoded protein: CASSPSGGQDEQYF.

V and J are TRBV27 and TRBJ2-1; no definite D call. From germline, CDR1 is MNHEY and CDR2 SMNVEV (reference sequence). The CDR3 runs 12 residues. V shed 5 bases and J shed 13 bases, with 15 bases lying between them. CDR3 sequence: CASSRPQETQFF. The CDR3 region has the DNA TGTGCCAGCAGTCGACCCCAAGAGACCCAGTTCTTC.

Points on this clonotype: A much bigger clone sits one base away, suggesting this may be a read error. This rearrangement joins TRBV7-2 to TRBJ2-5, with 8 bases aligning to TRBD1. The CDR3 is 12 residues long. Germline assignment: CDR1 SGHTA and CDR2 FQGNSA. The CDR3 DNA reads as TGTGTCAGCAGCCGGACAGGGAATGAGCAGTACTTC. Amino acid sequence: CVSSRTGNEQYF. The entire variable domain, with the rest obtained from reference TRBV7-2 and TRBJ2-5, is as follows: GAGVSQSPSNKVTEKGKDVELRCDPISGHTALYWYRQSLGQGLEFLIYFQGNSAPDKSGLPSDRFSAERTGGSVSTLTIQRTQQEDSAVYLCVSSRTGNEQYFGPGTRLLVL.

CDR3 in amino acids: CASSQVLAGGDNEQFF. Written as DNA, the CDR3 is TGCGCCAGCAGCCAAGTACTAGCGGGGGGGGACAATGAGCAGTTCTTC. The chain combines TRBV4-1 with TRBJ2-1, with 13 nucleotides matching TRBD2. Unmatched junction bases numbered 2, after V lost 1 base and J lost 5 bases. Germline loops: CDR1 MGHRA, CDR2 YSYEKL. This CDR3 has 16 amino acids.

J is TRBJ2-7 and V is TRBV10-3, with 11 bases matching TRBD2. CDR3 length: 15 amino acids. The ends lost 5 bases at V and 7 bases at J; junction bases unmatched: 10. Germline V gene sequence: CDR1 ENHRY, CDR2 SYGVKD. CDR3 nucleotides: TGTGCCATCAGTTTAGCGGGAGGGTCCCACAATGAGCAGTACTTC. Protein sequence: CAISLAGGSHNEQYF.

In its sample, this clonotype was seen a few times. The V call is TRBV7-9, the J call TRBJ2-4; 7 bases agree with TRBD1. TRBJ2-7 explains the end of the DNA better; the J call may be wrong. This CDR3 contains 17 residues. Germline CDR1 and CDR2: SEHNR and FQNEAQ (reference sequence). CDR3 loop: CASSSPGQTLGFYEQYF. In DNA form, the CDR3 reads TGTGCCAGCAGCTCTCCGGGACAGACCTTAGGATTCTACGAGCAGTACTTC.

This chain links TRBV20-1 with TRBJ1-5, with TRBD1 as a possible D gene (5 bases). The V end lost 5 bases, the J end lost 11 bases, and 13 bases lay between the germline ends. CDR3 length equals 11 residues. In germline, CDR1 is DFQATT, CDR2 SNEGSKA (reference sequence). The CDR3 here is CSAVGASAQHF. CDR3 nucleotides: TGCAGTGCTGTAGGGGCGTCGGCCCAGCATTTT.

The gene calls are TRBV6-1 and TRBJ2-1, with 9 bases matching TRBD1. Per germline, CDR1 MNHNS and CDR2 SASEGT. V was pared by 11 bases and J by 7 bases, with 15 bases of the junction left unmatched. CDR3 length: 15 amino acids. The CDR3 sequence is CAGGTQGAGVNEQFF. The CDR3 coding sequence is TGTGCCGGTGGCACACAGGGGGCGGGAGTTAATGAGCAGTTCTTC.

The V gene is TRBV4-1, the J gene TRBJ1-3, with D hard to call. Germline V gene data show CDR1 as MGHRA and CDR2 as YSYEKL. V was cut by 1 base and J by 1 base, with 8 bases left in between. This CDR3 spans 15 amino acids. For the CDR3, the DNA is TGCGCCAGCAGCCAAGTTGAGGGTTCTGGAAACACCATATATTTT. Protein sequence: CASSQVEGSGNTIYF.

As for this clonotype: The junction does not match germline at one end; this may be a read error. The chain is built from TRBV7-9 and TRBJ1-6; 8 bases line up with TRBD1. CDR1 is SEHNR, CDR2 FQNEAQ, per germline (reference sequence). This CDR3 contains 16 residues. The CDR3 DNA sequence: TGTGCCAGCAGCCGGGACAGGAGCTCCTATAATTCACCCCCCCACTTT. This gives the protein CASSRDRSSYNSPPHF. The variable domain in full, completed from reference TRBV7-9 and TRBJ1-6, reads DTGVSQNPRHKITKRGQNVTFRCDPISEHNRLYWYRQTLGQGPEFLTYFQNEAQLEKSRLLSDRFSAERPKGSFSTLEIQRTEQGDSAMYLCASSRDRSSYNSPPHFGNGTRLTVT.

In this sample, this clonotype turned up a few times. J is TRBJ2-7 and V is TRBV7-2; no firm D call. Germline V gene sequence: CDR1 SGHTA, CDR2 FQGNSA. The V end lost 2 bases, the J end lost 2 bases, and 10 bases lay between the germline ends. The CDR3 is 14 residues long. This CDR3 is CASSLSQQPYEQYF. The CDR3 DNA sequence: TGTGCCAGCAGCTTATCACAGCAACCCTACGAGCAGTACTTC.

The chain carries TRBV20-1 and TRBJ1-2; 8 bases align to TRBD1. Germline V gene data show CDR1 as DFQATT and CDR2 as SNEGSKA (reference sequence). The CDR3 is 13 amino acids. V lost 0 bases, J lost 9 bases, and 6 bases stayed unmatched. CDR3 in amino acids: CSARDPRTGRYTF. In DNA form, the CDR3 reads TGCAGTGCTAGAGACCCCAGGACAGGGCGCTACACCTTC.

The chain combines TRBV11-2 with TRBJ2-7; 9 positions agree with TRBD1. The germline CDR1 and CDR2 sequences are SGHAT and FQNNGV. V lost 3 bases, J lost 3 bases, and 12 bases stayed unmatched. This CDR3 contains 17 residues. The CDR3 sequence is CASSLDPTGGDFYEQYF. In DNA, the CDR3 is TGTGCCAGCAGCTTGGACCCTACAGGGGGCGATTTCTACGAGCAGTACTTC.

In this sample, this clonotype turned up a few times. This chain links TRBV6-1 with TRBJ2-7, with TRBD2 identical over 9 bases. Germline CDR1 and CDR2: MNHNS and SASEGT. This CDR3 spans 19 amino acids. V lost 6 bases, J lost 0 bases, and 18 bases stayed unmatched. The CDR3 loop is CASRPRVSGRIMSSYEQYF. The DNA of the CDR3 is TGTGCCAGCAGGCCCAGGGTTAGCGGGAGAATAATGAGCTCCTACGAGCAGTACTTC.

This clonotype was recorded many times. This rearrangement joins TRBV6-6 to TRBJ2-3; possibly TRBD1 for D (6 bases). The CDR3 loop spans 14 amino acids. Trimming stripped 6 bases from V and 4 bases from J, with 14 bases between. Germline loops: CDR1 MNHNY, CDR2 SVGAGI (reference sequence). The CDR3 nucleotides are TGTGCCAGCAGCCCACAGGGAGCCGCAGATACGCAGTATTTT. Translated: CASSPQGAADTQYF.

In this sample, this clonotype turned up a few times. The chain joins TRBV6-1 to TRBJ1-1; D call uncertain. V was cut by 10 bases and J by 8 bases, with 17 bases left in between. This CDR3 has 12 amino acids. Germline lookup yields CDR1 MNHNS and CDR2 SASEGT. As DNA, the CDR3 is TGTGCCACTGCCGGCATGGAGGCGGAAGCTTTCTTT. Protein: CATAGMEAEAFF.